This passage covers 26 T cell receptor beta chains from one sample sequenced in a study of regulatory T cells in long-lasting Graves disease. Documented time point: persistent/refractory GD, antithyroid drugs over 5 years with positive TRAb. With RNA extracted from PBMCs as input, the TCR library was made. Construction of the TCR beta libraries employed iRepertoire HTBI primers in conjunction with Arm-PCR of CDR3 regions. TCRdb processed the multiplex PCR reads anew with MiXCR; each CDR3 protein has one entry. The sample lists approximately 360,000 distinct CDR3 sequences; 23% were seen once. The specimen was peripheral blood mononuclear cells (PBMCs), collected when the disease was refractory, from a patient treated with antithyroid drugs. These receptors were obtained from a woman between 40 and 50 years old with Graves disease.

In its sample, this clonotype was seen many times. The chain links TRBV11-2 to TRBJ2-2; possibly TRBD2 for D (6 bases). Trimming pared 2 bases from V and 3 bases from J, leaving 10 bases between. The CDR3 is 15 amino acids. Germline V gives CDR1 SGHAT, CDR2 FQNNGV. The CDR3 sequence is CASSLYGEDTGELFF. The CDR3 DNA reads as TGTGCCAGCAGCTTATACGGGGAGGACACCGGGGAGCTGTTTTTT.

V usage is TRBV28 and J usage is TRBJ2-2; a weak D match, TRBD2 (5 bases). V lost 6 bases to trimming and J lost 6 bases, with 14 bases between them. From germline, CDR1 is MDHEN and CDR2 SYDVKM. CDR3 length: 14 amino acids. CDR3 DNA sequence: TGTGCCAGCAGCATACTAGAGTTCCCCGGGGAGCTGTTTTTT. Its translation: CASSILEFPGELFF. Drawing the rest from reference TRBV28 and TRBJ2-2, the complete variable domain is DVKVTQSSRYLVKRTGEKVFLECVQDMDHENMFWYRQDPGLGLRLIYFSYDVKMKEKGDIPEGYSVSREKKERFSLILESASTNQTSMYLCASSILEFPGELFFGEGSRLTVL.

This clonotype was seen many times. This chain connects TRBV28 to TRBJ1-3; D unresolved. V lost 6 bases to trimming and J lost 6 bases, with 9 bases between them. This CDR3 region has 12 residues. From germline, CDR1 is MDHEN and CDR2 SYDVKM. The CDR3 spells CASRRRENTIYF. CDR3 sequence (DNA): TGTGCCAGCAGGCGGCGTGAAAACACCATATATTTT.

Comment on this clonotype: A much more abundant neighbour one base away suggests this may be a read error. The V call is TRBV12-3 or TRBV12-4, the J call TRBJ1-2, with D uncertain. This CDR3 is 11 amino acids long. CDR3 sequence reads: CASIGGLGYAF. In nucleotides, the CDR3 is TGTGCCAGCATTGGAGGACTTGGCTACGCCTTC.

The count of this clonotype is one. The rearrangement links TRBV7-9 to TRBJ2-3; TRBD2 aligns across 11 bases. Trimming took 5 bases from V and 4 from J; bases not matched to a gene: 8. The CDR3 contains 16 residues. Per germline, CDR1 SEHNR and CDR2 FQNEAQ (reference sequence). The DNA for the CDR3 is TGTGCCAGCAGCCTAGGACTAGCGGGTCTTGCAGATACGCAGTATTTT. Translated, it gives CASSLGLAGLADTQYF. The full variable domain, completed using reference TRBV7-9 and TRBJ2-3, is DTGVSQNPRHKITKRGQNVTFRCDPISEHNRLYWYRQTLGQGPEFLTYFQNEAQLEKSRLLSDRFSAERPKGSFSTLEIQRTEQGDSAMYLCASSLGLAGLADTQYFGPGTRLTVL.

This clonotype was found a few times. The chain has TRBV7-8 and TRBJ2-7, with 8 positions matching TRBD2. Germline lookup yields CDR1 SGHVS and CDR2 FQNEAQ. The CDR3 is made up of 18 amino acids. The V and J ends lost 4 bases and 0 bases, in that order; junction bases with no gene match: 14. CDR3 DNA: TGTGCCAGCAGCTCAAAAGTGGGGGGCGGGGGGAGCTCCTACGAGCAGTACTTC. It specifies CASSSKVGGGGSSYEQYF.

The rearrangement uses TRBV12-3 or TRBV12-4 and TRBJ2-2; 10 nucleotides match TRBD1. J lost 6 bases, V lost 6 bases, and 7 bases had no gene match. The CDR3 extends over 15 amino acids. In DNA, the CDR3 is TGTGCCAGCAGAAACCGACAGGGGGCGGCCGGGGAGCTGTTTTTT. Translation gives CASRNRQGAAGELFF.

This chain uses TRBV28 with TRBJ2-3; tentatively, D is TRBD2 (6 bases). The germline V and J ends were trimmed by 3 bases and 8 bases, with 18 bases remaining between them. The CDR3 contains 15 residues. The germline V gene has CDR1 MDHEN and CDR2 SYDVKM. CDR3 region: CASSFIADGPPTQYF. The DNA for the CDR3 is TGTGCCAGCAGTTTTATAGCGGACGGACCCCCTACGCAGTATTTT.

This clonotype has a count of ten or more. The chain joins TRBV2 to TRBJ1-2; perhaps TRBD1 as D (5 bases). From germline, CDR1 is SNHLY and CDR2 FYNNEI. CDR3 size: 12 residues. Trimming took 8 bases from V and 4 from J, leaving 11 bases between them. CDR3: CASSMRGYGYTF. DNA for the CDR3: TGTGCCAGCTCAATGAGGGGCTATGGCTACACCTTC.

This clonotype was counted at least ten times. This chain uses TRBV20-1 with TRBJ1-1; no clear D gene. The CDR3 extends over 13 amino acids. The germline V gene has CDR1 DFQATT and CDR2 SNEGSKA (reference sequence). The V and J ends lost 6 bases and 2 bases respectively, with 13 bases between them. CDR3 DNA: TGCAGTGCAAACCTACAGTTCAACACTGAAGCTTTCTTT. This translates into CSANLQFNTEAFF.

The V call is TRBV7-8, the J call TRBJ2-6, with a weak D call TRBD2 (6 bases). The ends were cut back, 1 base at V and 1 base at J, with 17 bases in the middle. The germline CDR1 and CDR2 sequences are SGHVS and FQNEAQ. The CDR3 length is 19 residues. The CDR3 coding sequence is TGTGCCAGCAGCTTAGGGCGATGGAGGGACCCATCTGGGGCCAACGTCCTGACTTTC. Its translation is CASSLGRWRDPSGANVLTF.

The sample holds many counts of this clonotype. The chain is built from TRBV28 and TRBJ1-5; perhaps TRBD1 as D (5 bases). Germline values: CDR1 MDHEN, CDR2 SYDVKM. The CDR3 has 14 residues. V gave up 6 bases and J gave up 0 bases, with 9 bases separating them. CDR3 DNA sequence: TGTGCCAGCAGGCCCGACAGTAGCAATCAGCCCCAGCATTTT. As protein: CASRPDSSNQPQHF.

This clonotype was seen many times. The CDR3, as DNA: TGTGCCAGCGCGGGTCCTAATTCACCCCTCCACTTT. Its protein is CASAGPNSPLHF. The rearrangement joins TRBV12-3 or TRBV12-4 to TRBJ1-6; D gene ambiguous. This CDR3 is built from 12 residues. V lost 8 bases and J 6 bases, leaving 8 bases between the germline ends.

This clonotype has a handful of counts. This chain joins TRBV28 and TRBJ1-3; D gene unclear. Germline values: CDR1 MDHEN, CDR2 SYDVKM. This CDR3 is built from 19 residues. Trimming cost V 4 bases and J 1 base, with 23 bases left between them. CDR3 nucleotide sequence: TGTGCCAGCAGTTACTCTGGCCTCATAAAGTGGGGTTCTGGAAACACCATATATTTT. Residues: CASSYSGLIKWGSGNTIYF.

This chain connects TRBV28 to TRBJ2-1; 8 nucleotides align to TRBD1. The CDR3 is 15 amino acids. Unmatched junction bases numbered 11, after V lost 6 bases and J lost 7 bases. CDR1 MDHEN and CDR2 SYDVKM come from the germline V gene. CDR3 residues: CASRSQGARVNEQFF. CDR3 in DNA: TGTGCCAGCAGGAGTCAGGGGGCGCGAGTGAATGAGCAGTTCTTC.

This clonotype was observed many times. V usage is TRBV27 and J usage is TRBJ1-5; the D is unclear. This CDR3 comprises 15 residues. The V gene's germline CDR1 is MNHEY and CDR2 SMNVEV (reference sequence). V dropped 0 bases and J dropped 11 bases, with 17 bases sitting between them. CDR3 coding DNA: TGTGCCAGCAGTTTATCGATGTGGTCACAGTCGGCCCAGCATTTT. Residues: CASSLSMWSQSAQHF.

This clonotype was seen only a few times. V and J are TRBV12-3 or TRBV12-4 and TRBJ1-2; 8 nucleotides line up with TRBD1. There are 15 residues in the CDR3. V lost 2 bases and J lost 4; bases outside the gene matches: 6. The CDR3 bases are TGTGCCAGCAGTTTATGGGGACAGGCGATCTATGGCTACACCTTC. Amino acids: CASSLWGQAIYGYTF.

In its sample, this clonotype was seen a few times. The genes are TRBV18 and TRBJ2-5; 7 nucleotides match TRBD1. Per germline, CDR1 KGHSH and CDR2 LQKENI. CDR3 length equals 15 residues. The V segment lost 1 base and the J segment 1 base; nucleotides outside the gene matches: 3. The CDR3 is CASSPQGAFQETQYF. The CDR3 nucleotides are TGTGCCAGCTCACCACAGGGGGCGTTCCAAGAGACCCAGTACTTC.

This clonotype has at least ten counts. The chain has TRBV7-6 and TRBJ1-2, with 9 bases that match TRBD1. J gave up 4 bases and V 1 base, and 4 bases lay outside the gene matches. This CDR3 is built from 15 residues. From germline, CDR1 is SGHVS and CDR2 FNYEAQ. The CDR3 loop reads CASSLEGTGSYGYTF. The DNA of the CDR3 is TGTGCCAGCAGCTTAGAAGGGACAGGGAGCTATGGCTACACCTTC.

Points on this clonotype: This could be a read error, since a much larger clone is one nucleotide away. The V gene is TRBV6-5, the J gene TRBJ2-6; possibly TRBD2 for D (6 bases). The CDR3 consists of 14 residues. Germline V gene lookup returns CDR1 MNHEY and CDR2 SVGAGI. The CDR3 here is CASSWDSWANVLTF. CDR3 in DNA: TGTGCCAGCAGTTGGGACTCTTGGGCCAACGTCCTGACTTTC.

This clonotype came up many times. The rearrangement uses TRBV20-1 and TRBJ2-7; possible D gene TRBD2, 6 bases. Trimming took off 5 bases at V and 4 bases at J, with 6 bases between the two ends. Germline lookup yields CDR1 DFQATT and CDR2 SNEGSKA (reference sequence). The CDR3 contains 10 residues. The CDR3 sequence: CSAGGYEQYF. The DNA for the CDR3 is TGCAGTGCTGGGGGGTACGAGCAGTACTTC.

In its sample, this clonotype was seen many times. This chain joins TRBV28 and TRBJ1-6, with a weak D call TRBD1 (6 bases). The length of the CDR3 is 17 residues. The V gene's germline CDR1 is MDHEN and CDR2 SYDVKM. V lost 3 bases and J lost 0, with 12 bases in between. CDR3 sequence (DNA): TGTGCCAGCAGTTTGGGGGCGCTTAGCTCCTATAATTCACCCCTCCACTTT. It is translated as CASSLGALSSYNSPLHF.

The chain employs TRBV27 and TRBJ2-6, with TRBD1 matching over 9 bases. The germline V gene encodes CDR1 MNHEY and CDR2 SMNVEV (reference sequence). With 5 bases clipped from V and 0 bases from J, the junction kept 5 bases outside the gene matches. This CDR3 spans 17 amino acids. In DNA, the CDR3 is TGTGCCAGCAGTGCGGGACAGGGACGCTCTGGGGCCAACGTCCTGACTTTC. Residues: CASSAGQGRSGANVLTF.

This clonotype was observed once. A much larger clone lies one base from this, so it may be a read error. The chain is built from TRBV29-1 and TRBJ2-7, with TRBD2 matching 10 bases. This CDR3 is built from 13 residues. Germline V gene lookup returns CDR1 SQVTM and CDR2 ANQGSEA. In nucleotides, the CDR3 is TGCAGCGCCCTAGCGGGAGTGAGGTACGAGCTGTACTTC. Residues: CSALAGVRYELYF.

The chain combines TRBV20-1 with TRBJ1-2, with D unresolved. Trimming took 1 base from V and 1 from J, leaving 22 bases between them. There are 18 residues in the CDR3. The germline gives CDR1 DFQATT, CDR2 SNEGSKA (reference sequence). CDR3 in DNA: TGCAGTGCTAGAGTTTTTGGGCGTAGAGTCGAGGATAACTATGGCTACACCTTC. This gives the protein CSARVFGRRVEDNYGYTF.

This sequence joins TRBV3-1 and TRBJ2-7; D is unresolved. Germline V gives CDR1 LGHDT, CDR2 YNNKEL (reference sequence). This CDR3 has 16 residues. Trimming shortened V by 0 bases and J by 6 bases, and 18 bases separated the two germline ends. The CDR3 reads CASSQDIGRKHREQYF. The CDR3 DNA reads TGTGCCAGCAGCCAAGATATAGGACGGAAGCACCGCGAGCAGTACTTC.